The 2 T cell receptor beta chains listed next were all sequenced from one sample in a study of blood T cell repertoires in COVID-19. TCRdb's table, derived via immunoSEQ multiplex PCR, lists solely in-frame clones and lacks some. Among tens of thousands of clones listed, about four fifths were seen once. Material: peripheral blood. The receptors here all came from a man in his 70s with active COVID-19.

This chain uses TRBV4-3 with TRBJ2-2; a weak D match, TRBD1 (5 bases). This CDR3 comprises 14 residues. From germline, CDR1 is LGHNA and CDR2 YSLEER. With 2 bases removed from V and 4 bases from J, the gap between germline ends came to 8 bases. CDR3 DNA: TGCGCCAGCAGCCAAACAGGTCCCACCGGGGAGCTGTTTTTT. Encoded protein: CASSQTGPTGELFF.

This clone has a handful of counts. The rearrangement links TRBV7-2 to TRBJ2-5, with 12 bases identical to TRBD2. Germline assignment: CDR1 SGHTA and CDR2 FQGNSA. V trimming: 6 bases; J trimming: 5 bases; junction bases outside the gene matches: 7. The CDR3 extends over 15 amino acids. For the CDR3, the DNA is TGTGCCAGCAGTTCTAGCGGGGGGGCCTGGGAGACCCAGTACTTC. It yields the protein CASSSSGGAWETQYF.